This T cell receptor beta chain came from a study of spatial heterogeneity in lung cancer (dated by TCRdb to about 2019). Background for the entire study: More beta-chain than alpha-chain transcripts were consistently detected, likely reflecting higher beta-chain transcript abundance. In tumor regions, TCR transcript counts showed a strong correlation with a T cell transcriptional module score derived from matched bulk RNA-seq. In the raw uncorrected reads, each unique combination of TCR and UMI appeared more than ten times on average. The study quantitatively compared TCR alpha and beta repertoires across multiple tumor regions, matched nontumor lung and blood in non-small cell lung cancer. Nonsynonymous mutation counts, determined by whole-exome sequencing of tumor tissue, were related to features of the TCR repertoire. At surgery, around 200 tumor regions, around 64 matched nontumor lung samples and 50 to 60 PBMC samples were TCR-sequenced for both alpha and beta chains. The study at large found these results: TCR-seq was estimated to cover only 6% to 7% of tumor T cells for alpha chains and around 12% for beta chains. The number of expanded intratumoral alpha and beta TCRs correlated with the tumor nonsynonymous mutation count. Additional single-cell paired TCR alpha and beta sequencing was considered necessary to confirm, at a functional level, the hypothesis that regional TCRs recognize regional mutations. Counts of ubiquitous and regional expanded TCRs were found to correlate with counts of ubiquitous and regional nonsynonymous mutations, respectively.

V and J are trimmed by 1 base and 3 bases, and the gene matches miss 1 base of the junction. Sequences SEHNR (CDR1) and FQNEAQ (CDR2) are obtained from the germline V gene (reference sequence). The CDR3 contains 15 residues, cysteine and phenylalanine counted. Only the CDR3 part of the read is kept: 45 bases, read in frame from the first base. Preparation of the library involved 5' RACE. TCRdb records NextSeq 500 as the sequencer. To allow correction of PCR and sequencing errors, the TCR library protocol tagged every TCR cDNA molecule with a unique molecular identifier. The original pipeline was this. Decombinator tools were used for TCR identification, UMI-based error correction and CDR3 extraction. TCRs above a frequency of 2 per 1,000, corresponding to the top 1% of the tumor frequency distribution, were defined as expanded. Expanded tumor TCRs were classed as regional if statistically deemed absent (corrected P<0.05) from at least one tumor region, otherwise ubiquitous. Rényi diversity was computed with the R vegan package after subsampling each repertoire 100 times to 5,000 TCRs. CDR3 similarity networks were constructed using string-kernel similarity of amino acid triplets, with links drawn between CDR3s whose pairwise similarity was above 0.82. TCRdb reran the public reads through fastp at Q25 and MiXCR, keeping productive beta chains. Rows merge per CDR3 protein into single entries with the most common DNA and genes. The V and J calls reflect TCRdb's pipeline rather than the authors' work. In this sample the table shows approximately 23,000 distinct CDR3 sequences, around 5% of which occur a single time. The leading ten clones occupy roughly a tenth of the sample.

This clonotype was observed at least ten times. The clone's antigen remains unknown. Base qualities are not recorded, but no much larger clone differs from it by a single base. Explained via the paper, the time point label denotes: sample taken at primary tumor resection. Samples were obtained from approximately 72 patients with early-stage, untreated non-small cell lung cancer from the lung TRACERx cohort. For TCR sequencing, whole RNA was extracted from tumor and nontumor lung tissue, or from cryopreserved PBMC samples, and no cell sorting was done. A patient was chosen for TCR sequencing only when enough RNA was available from at least two tumor regions. Before selection, tumor and adjacent nontumor lung specimens were reviewed by a lung pathologist.

Sequences were derived from lung tumor tissue, sampled at surgery. This chain joins TRBV7-9 to TRBJ2-1, with 9 bases in between that match TRBD2. The sequence was obtained from a male donor with early-stage non-small cell lung cancer. For the CDR3, the sequence is CASSLGLAVYNEQFF. The DNA sequence is TGTGCCAGCAGCTTAGGACTAGCGGTCTACAATGAGCAGTTCTTC.